These 30 T cell receptor beta chains were sequenced from one sample in a study of blood T cell repertoires in COVID-19. Method: immunoSEQ multiplex PCR; TCRdb's copy keeps in-frame clones and lacks some. The sample contains approximately 230,000 clones, about 90% of which appear only once. Sequenced material: peripheral blood. The receptors originated from a man between 18 and 29 years old with active or convalescent COVID-19.

The chain uses TRBV4-2 and TRBJ2-1; 9 bases fit TRBD2. Germline CDR1 is LGHNA and CDR2 is YNFKEQ. The CDR3 runs 16 residues. J lost 5 bases, V lost 2 bases, and 7 bases had no gene match. In DNA, the CDR3 is TGTGCCAGCAGCCAATCCGGGACTAGCAGAAACAATGAGCAGTTCTTC. The encoded protein is CASSQSGTSRNNEQFF.

The chain combines TRBV23-1 with TRBJ2-7; possibly TRBD1 for D (6 bases). TRBV23-1 is marked as an open reading frame, function uncertain. The CDR3 has 18 residues. V lost 0 bases and J 1 base, leaving 19 bases between the germline ends. The CDR3 nucleotides are TGCGCCAGCAGTCAATCTACCCGACAGGAGCCTCAATCCTACGAGCAGTACTTC. Amino acids: CASSQSTRQEPQSYEQYF.

V is TRBV5-1 and J is TRBJ2-7; TRBD1 is a possible D gene (6 bases). Germline assignment: CDR1 SGHRS and CDR2 YFSETQ. The V gene lost 0 bases and the J gene lost 5 bases, with 12 bases spanning the gap. The CDR3 loop spans 14 amino acids. The chain's CDR3 is CASSLVQGSNEQYF. In DNA, the CDR3 is TGCGCCAGCAGCTTGGTACAGGGCAGCAACGAGCAGTACTTC.

The V gene is TRBV12-3 or TRBV12-4, the J gene TRBJ1-1; 7 bases agree with TRBD1. This CDR3 is built from 12 residues. V shed 6 bases and J 6 bases; nucleotides not matched to a gene: 4. CDR3 sequence reads: CASSYRGPEAFF. The CDR3 bases are TGTGCCAGCAGCTACAGGGGACCTGAAGCTTTCTTT.

The chain couples TRBV28 to TRBJ1-4, with D perhaps TRBD1 (6 bases). With 5 bases removed from V and 10 bases from J, the gap between germline ends came to 17 bases. CDR1 is MDHEN and CDR2 is SYDVKM in the germline V gene. CDR3 length: 14 amino acids. CDR3 coding DNA: TGTGCCAGCAGTCTCAGGGGCCTAGGGGGAAAACTGTTTTTT. It is translated as CASSLRGLGGKLFF.

The chain is built from TRBV28 and TRBJ1-2; tentatively, D is TRBD1 (6 bases). The CDR3 has 15 amino acids. V lost 3 bases and J lost 8, with 19 bases in between. Germline V gene lookup returns CDR1 MDHEN and CDR2 SYDVKM. In DNA form, the CDR3 reads TGTGCCAGCAGTTTCCTCAGCGACAGGTCGGGGGGCTACACCTTC. As protein: CASSFLSDRSGGYTF.

The V and J genes are TRBV6-5 and TRBJ1-2; 7 bases agree with TRBD1. The V gene end was trimmed by 8 bases and the J gene end by 7 bases; junction bases not matched to a gene: 10. The CDR3 runs 13 residues. Germline CDR1 reads MNHEY; CDR2 reads SVGAGI. DNA of the CDR3: TGTGCCAGCCGAGAGAATCAGGGGGGTGGCTACACCTTC. This translates into CASRENQGGGYTF.

This rearrangement joins TRBV30 to TRBJ1-6; 8 nucleotides line up with TRBD1. The V and J ends lost 2 bases and 10 bases, in that order; junction bases with no gene match: 22. The CDR3 extends over 19 amino acids. Looked up from germline, CDR1 is GTSNPN and CDR2 is SVGIG (reference sequence). The CDR3 loop is CAWSPTLHRAGQGQSPLHF. The CDR3 nucleotides read TGTGCCTGGAGTCCGACCCTACACCGAGCAGGACAGGGTCAATCACCCCTCCACTTT.

V gene TRBV11-3 combines with J gene TRBJ2-5; the D gene is possibly TRBD2 (5 bases). Trimming removed 5 bases at V and 2 bases at J, with 9 bases between. This CDR3 contains 13 residues. Per germline, CDR1 SGHNT and CDR2 YENEEA. CDR3 residues: CASSPPGQETQYF. The CDR3 region has the DNA TGTGCCAGCAGCCCCCCGGGACAAGAGACCCAGTACTTC.

The genes are TRBV6-2 or TRBV6-3 and TRBJ2-3; maybe TRBD2 (6 bases). Deletions cut 4 bases from V and 3 bases from J, with 17 bases between. The CDR3 loop spans 16 amino acids. Per the germline V gene, CDR1 is MNHEY and CDR2 is SVGEGT. The CDR3 bases are TGTGCCAGCAGTTCCCGCCCAAAACTAGCAACAGATACGCAGTATTTT. Amino acids: CASSSRPKLATDTQYF.

This chain joins TRBV29-1 and TRBJ2-1, with 9 nucleotides matching TRBD2. The CDR3 runs to 15 residues. In germline, CDR1 is SQVTM, CDR2 ANQGSEA. After removal of 3 bases from V and 1 base from J, the junction contained 4 bases not matched to a gene. The CDR3 protein is CSVDRLAGSYNEQFF. CDR3 nucleotide sequence: TGCAGCGTTGATCGCCTAGCGGGATCCTACAATGAGCAGTTCTTC.

V is TRBV6-5 and J is TRBJ1-3, with D uncertain. V was trimmed by 11 bases and J by 0 bases, leaving 17 bases between them. Germline V CDR1 and CDR2: MNHEY, SVGAGI. The CDR3 is 15 amino acids. CDR3 amino acids: CAARRPRRSGNTIYF. The CDR3, as DNA: TGTGCCGCCAGGAGGCCCCGGCGCTCTGGAAACACCATATATTTT.

The chain joins TRBV27 to TRBJ1-2; 12 bases align to TRBD1. Germline assignment: CDR1 MNHEY and CDR2 SMNVEV (reference sequence). V lost 2 bases, J lost 8 bases, and 3 bases stayed unmatched. This CDR3 has 14 residues. The DNA of the CDR3 is TGTGCCAGCAGTTTAGGGGACAGGGGGCAAGGCTACACCTTC. This sequence encodes CASSLGDRGQGYTF.

This sequence joins TRBV20-1 and TRBJ2-6, with 8 nucleotides matching TRBD1. Germline-derived CDR1 and CDR2 are DFQATT and SNEGSKA (reference sequence). V shed 6 bases, J shed 2 bases, and the junction held 9 bases outside the gene matches. The CDR3 contains 16 residues. Here the CDR3 reads CSASRTGSTGANVLTF. The CDR3 coding sequence is TGCAGTGCAAGTAGGACAGGGAGCACTGGGGCCAACGTCCTGACTTTC.

J is TRBJ2-3 and V is TRBV4-3, with TRBD2 as a possible D gene (5 bases). V lost 0 bases and J lost 6, with 19 bases in between. From germline, CDR1 is LGHNA and CDR2 YSLEER. This CDR3 has 17 amino acids. CDR3 protein: CASSQDLSVGVRDTQYF. The CDR3 DNA follows: TGCGCCAGCAGCCAAGATCTGTCAGTGGGAGTCAGGGATACGCAGTATTTT.

This clone is a singleton in its sample. The rearrangement uses TRBV7-2 and TRBJ2-1; D unclear. CDR1 is SGHTA and CDR2 is FQGNSA in the germline V gene. CDR3 length equals 13 residues. V lost 1 base, J lost 6 bases, and 7 bases lay in between. CDR3 amino acids: CASSLVVSNEQFF. The CDR3 coding sequence is TGTGCCAGCAGCTTAGTAGTATCCAATGAGCAGTTCTTC. The complete variable domain, with remaining parts taken from reference TRBV7-2 and TRBJ2-1, reads GAGVSQSPSNKVTEKGKDVELRCDPISGHTALYWYRQSLGQGLEFLIYFQGNSAPDKSGLPSDRFSAERTGGSVSTLTIQRTQQEDSAVYLCASSLVVSNEQFFGPGTRLTVL.

J is TRBJ2-2 and V is TRBV10-2, with 12 bases that match TRBD2. CDR3 size: 16 residues. In germline, CDR1 is WSHSY, CDR2 SAAADI. The J segment lost 6 bases and the V segment lost 4 bases, leaving 6 bases of the junction unmatched. The CDR3 loop is CASSGSSGGAAGELFF. As DNA, the CDR3 is TGCGCCAGCAGTGGCTCTAGCGGGGGGGCCGCCGGGGAGCTGTTTTTT.

The chain is built from TRBV7-2 and TRBJ2-5; the D gene is possibly TRBD2 (6 bases). Trimming took 2 bases from V and 3 from J, leaving 22 bases between them. The CDR3 totals 18 residues. CDR1 is SGHTA and CDR2 is FQGNSA in the germline V gene. In DNA, the CDR3 is TGTGCCAGCAGCTTAACCATTAGCGGTATTTGGGGAGAAGAGACCCAGTACTTC. Residues: CASSLTISGIWGEETQYF.

This clone was seen a single time. The rearrangement links TRBV19 to TRBJ1-5, with D hard to call. The ends were cut back, 1 base at V and 15 bases at J, with 13 bases in the middle. This CDR3 region has 12 residues. The germline V gene has CDR1 LNHDA and CDR2 SQIVND (reference sequence). The CDR3: CASSIGSSHTHF. DNA for the CDR3: TGTGCCAGTAGTATAGGGTCGAGCCATACGCATTTT.

The chain carries TRBV11-3 and TRBJ2-1; possibly TRBD1 for D (5 bases). Per germline, CDR1 SGHNT and CDR2 YENEEA. The CDR3 loop spans 14 amino acids. Trimming left V 1 base short and J 10 bases short, with 14 bases between. In DNA, the CDR3 is TGTGCCAGCAGCTTAGGAAAATCGCCAGGGGAGCAGTTCTTC. It yields the protein CASSLGKSPGEQFF.

V and J are TRBV9 and TRBJ2-5, with 8 bases matching TRBD1. This CDR3 spans 14 amino acids. The ends lost 4 bases at V and 5 bases at J; junction bases unmatched: 7. From germline, CDR1 is SGDLS and CDR2 YYNGEE. The CDR3 region is CASSLGTGMETQYF. The CDR3 DNA follows: TGTGCCAGCAGCCTTGGGACAGGTATGGAGACCCAGTACTTC.

The count of this clone is one. The chain links TRBV5-1 to TRBJ1-1, with unresolved D. Trimming pared 0 bases from V and 0 bases from J, leaving 9 bases between. The CDR3 contains 15 residues. CDR1 is SGHRS, CDR2 YFSETQ, per germline. The CDR3 sequence: CASSLGAGLNTEAFF. The CDR3, as DNA: TGCGCCAGCAGCTTGGGGGCGGGTCTGAACACTGAAGCTTTCTTT.

The rearrangement joins TRBV28 to TRBJ1-1; D not resolved. Germline CDR1 is MDHEN and CDR2 is SYDVKM. CDR3 length: 11 amino acids. Trimming cost V 6 bases and J 3 bases, with 5 bases left between them. The CDR3 protein is CASRTYTEAFF. The CDR3 bases are TGTGCCAGCAGGACTTACACTGAAGCTTTCTTT.

The gene calls are TRBV6-2 or TRBV6-3 and TRBJ1-1; D ambiguous. The CDR3 spans 15 residues. From germline, CDR1 is MNHEY and CDR2 SVGEGT. Trimming took 2 bases from V and 7 from J, leaving 17 bases between them. This CDR3 reads CASSYGRERRSEAFF. CDR3 in DNA: TGTGCCAGCAGTTACGGTCGGGAACGGAGAAGTGAAGCTTTCTTT.

This clone was picked up one time. In nucleotides, the CDR3 is TGCGCCAGCAGTCTCCCATCGGTGACTAACTATGGCTACACCTTC. Its protein product is CASSLPSVTNYGYTF. V is TRBV4-3 and J is TRBJ1-2, with unresolved D. V lost 6 bases to trimming and J lost 0 bases, with 14 bases between them. Germline loops: CDR1 LGHNA, CDR2 YSLEER. The CDR3 length is 15 residues.

This clone appeared a single time. This chain links TRBV18 with TRBJ2-5; tentative D call: TRBD2 (5 bases). The CDR3 spans 15 residues. Germline CDR1 and CDR2: KGHSH and LQKENI. The germline V and J ends were trimmed by 3 bases and 2 bases, with 13 bases remaining between them. Here the CDR3 DNA reads TGTGCCAGCTCACCGACACGGTCGGGACAAGAGACCCAGTACTTC. Translated: CASSPTRSGQETQYF.

This clone was counted a single time. The rearrangement links TRBV6-1 to TRBJ1-5, with D possibly matching TRBD1 (5 bases). This CDR3 region has 15 residues. Per germline, CDR1 MNHNS and CDR2 SASEGT. The V gene lost 3 bases and the J gene lost 2 bases, with 11 bases spanning the gap. The CDR3 region is CASSDGQGGNQPQHF. The CDR3 region has the DNA TGTGCCAGCAGTGATGGGCAGGGTGGCAATCAGCCCCAGCATTTT.

The V call is TRBV28, the J call TRBJ1-2; D may be TRBD1 (5 bases). Deletions cut 3 bases from V and 2 bases from J, with 13 bases between. CDR3 length: 15 residues. Per the germline V gene, CDR1 is MDHEN and CDR2 is SYDVKM. The CDR3 loop reads CASSFGGTENYGYTF. DNA of the CDR3: TGTGCCAGCAGTTTTGGCGGGACCGAAAACTATGGCTACACCTTC.

The V call is TRBV5-1, the J call TRBJ1-2, with unresolved D. The CDR3 consists of 14 residues. The ends were cut back, 4 bases at V and 4 bases at J, with 14 bases in the middle. CDR1 and CDR2 from the germline V gene are SGHRS and YFSETQ. The CDR3 DNA reads TGCGCCAGCAGCCAGTCGGGGTTGGGCTATGGCTACACCTTC. Amino acids: CASSQSGLGYGYTF.

The chain employs TRBV5-1 and TRBJ2-1, with D perhaps TRBD1 (5 bases). V lost 6 bases and J 10 bases, leaving 23 bases between the germline ends. Germline loops: CDR1 SGHRS, CDR2 YFSETQ. The CDR3 length is 15 residues. CDR3 sequence reads: CASKGGQGLGWEQFF. The DNA of the CDR3 is TGCGCCAGCAAAGGTGGGCAGGGTCTAGGGTGGGAGCAGTTCTTC.